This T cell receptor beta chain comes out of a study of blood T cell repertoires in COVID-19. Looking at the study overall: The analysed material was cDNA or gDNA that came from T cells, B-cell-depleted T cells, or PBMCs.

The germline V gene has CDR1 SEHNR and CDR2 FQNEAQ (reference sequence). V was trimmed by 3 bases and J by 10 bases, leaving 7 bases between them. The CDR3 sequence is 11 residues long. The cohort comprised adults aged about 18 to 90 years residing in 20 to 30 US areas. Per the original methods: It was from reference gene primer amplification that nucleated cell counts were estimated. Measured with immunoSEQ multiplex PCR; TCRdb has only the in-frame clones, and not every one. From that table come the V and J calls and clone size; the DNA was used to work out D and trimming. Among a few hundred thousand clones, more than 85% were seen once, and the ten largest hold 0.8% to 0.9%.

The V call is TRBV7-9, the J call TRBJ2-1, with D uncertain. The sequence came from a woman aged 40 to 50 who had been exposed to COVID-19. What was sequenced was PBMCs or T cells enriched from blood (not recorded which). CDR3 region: CASSFPVEQFF. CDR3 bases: TGTGCCAGCAGCTTCCCTGTGGAGCAGTTCTTC. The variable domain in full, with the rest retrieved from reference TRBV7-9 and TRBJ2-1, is DTGVSQNPRHKITKRGQNVTFRCDPISEHNRLYWYRQTLGQGPEFLTYFQNEAQLEKSRLLSDRFSAERPKGSFSTLEIQRTEQGDSAMYLCASSFPVEQFFGPGTRLTVL.